The 25 T cell receptor beta chains below come from one sample, sequenced in a study of cytomegalovirus exposure and HLA in healthy donors. The PCR used 60 Vbeta and 13 Jbeta primers. Repertoires were generated with immunoSEQ multiplex PCR, while TCRdb's copy carries only in-frame clones and drops some. This table has about 97,000 clones, around three quarters appearing once. The sample taken for sequencing was PBMCs. These receptors all stem from a male donor in good health and CMV-seropositive.

J is TRBJ2-7 and V is TRBV11-3; 7 bases match TRBD1. The germline gives CDR1 SGHNT, CDR2 YENEEA. The V and J ends lost 2 bases and 2 bases, in that order; junction bases with no gene match: 3. The CDR3 spans 14 residues. CDR3 in amino acids: CASSLNQGAYEQYF. CDR3 coding DNA: TGTGCCAGCAGCTTAAATCAGGGGGCCTACGAGCAGTACTTC.

This clone was seen a single time. CDR3 DNA sequence: TGCGCCAGCAGCCCCGAACCTCATCCGGGAGGCTACAATGAGCAGTTCTTC. This sequence encodes CASSPEPHPGGYNEQFF. The J gene is TRBJ2-1, the V gene TRBV4-3; 7 bases are shared with TRBD2. With 4 bases clipped from V and 3 bases from J, the junction kept 12 bases outside the gene matches. The CDR3 loop spans 17 amino acids. Germline CDR1 LGHNA, CDR2 YSLEER.

The V gene is TRBV7-3, the J gene TRBJ2-1, with TRBD1 matching over 8 bases. The ends lost 3 bases at V and 2 bases at J; junction bases unmatched: 3. The CDR3 totals 15 residues. The germline CDR1 and CDR2 sequences are SGHTA and FQGTGA. CDR3 DNA: TGTGCCAGCAGCTTCGGACAGGGCACCTACAATGAGCAGTTCTTC. It codes for CASSFGQGTYNEQFF.

This clone has just a few counts. This chain uses TRBV5-5 with TRBJ1-3, with a possible D match to TRBD1 (5 bases). V was cut by 4 bases and J by 0 bases, with 20 bases left in between. CDR3 length: 18 residues. CDR1 and CDR2 from the germline V gene are SGHKS and YYEKEE (reference sequence). DNA for the CDR3: TGTGCCAGCAGCCCACAGCCCCGACAGACCAACTCTGGAAACACCATATATTTT. This translates into CASSPQPRQTNSGNTIYF. Together with reference TRBV5-5 and TRBJ1-3, the CDR3 gives the full variable domain: DAGVTQSPTHLIKTRGQQVTLRCSPISGHKSVSWYQQVLGQGPQFIFQYYEKEERGRGNFPDRFSARQFPNYSSELNVNALLLGDSALYLCASSPQPRQTNSGNTIYFGEGSWLTVV.

The rearrangement joins TRBV14 to TRBJ1-2; 7 bases are shared with TRBD1. Trimming cost V 4 bases and J 4 bases; bases outside gene matches: 0. Germline V lookup: CDR1 SGHDN, CDR2 FVKESK. This CDR3 comprises 12 residues. The CDR3, as DNA: TGTGCCAGCAGCCGGGACAGCTATGGCTACACCTTC. It is translated as CASSRDSYGYTF.

CDR3 loop: CASSTRGNTEAFF. The DNA for the CDR3 is TGTGCCAGCAGCACCAGGGGGAACACTGAAGCTTTCTTT. This chain connects TRBV9 to TRBJ1-1; weak D call: TRBD1 (6 bases). This CDR3 has 13 amino acids. Germline V gene data show CDR1 as SGDLS and CDR2 as YYNGEE. The V and J ends lost 4 bases and 1 base respectively, with 8 bases between them.

This clone was seen a few times. The chain recombines TRBV18 with TRBJ1-1; D is ambiguous. Trimming took 0 bases from V and 11 from J, leaving 13 bases between them. Germline CDR1 is KGHSH and CDR2 is LQKENI. CDR3 size: 13 residues. The CDR3 protein is CASSPPGTSAAFF. CDR3 bases: TGTGCCAGCTCACCACCGGGAACTAGTGCGGCTTTCTTT.

This sequence joins TRBV6-5 and TRBJ1-2; D not certain. From germline, CDR1 is MNHEY and CDR2 SVGAGI. The ends were cut back, 10 bases at V and 2 bases at J, with 5 bases in the middle. The CDR3 sequence is 10 residues long. Here the CDR3 reads CATLNYGYTF. For the CDR3, the DNA is TGTGCCACCTTGAACTATGGCTACACCTTC.

The chain recombines TRBV7-9 with TRBJ2-2; perhaps TRBD1 as D (6 bases). Germline loops: CDR1 SEHNR, CDR2 FQNEAQ (reference sequence). Between the trimmed V and J ends, which lost 5 bases and 5 bases, there was a span of 9 bases. The CDR3 is 13 residues long. CDR3 nucleotides: TGTGCCAGCAGCCGGGACAATACCGGGGAGCTGTTTTTT. This codes for CASSRDNTGELFF.

The gene calls are TRBV4-3 and TRBJ2-5; 8 nucleotides match TRBD2. Germline values: CDR1 LGHNA, CDR2 YSLEER. V dropped 0 bases and J dropped 2; count of bases not matched to a gene: 8. The CDR3 runs to 17 residues. Written as DNA, the CDR3 is TGCGCCAGCAGCCAAGATTGGGGCGGGGGGACGCAAGAGACCCAGTACTTC. Protein sequence: CASSQDWGGGTQETQYF.

The chain combines TRBV2 with TRBJ2-5; 13 nucleotides match TRBD2. This CDR3 contains 15 residues. V lost 4 bases and J lost 1; bases outside the gene matches: 0. Germline assignment: CDR1 SNHLY and CDR2 FYNNEI. The CDR3 DNA follows: TGTGCCAGCAGTGGGACTAGCGGGGGCCAAGAGACCCAGTACTTC. It encodes CASSGTSGGQETQYF.

This clone was detected only a few times. The V and J genes are TRBV19 and TRBJ2-7, with 8 bases that match TRBD1. Germline assignment: CDR1 LNHDA and CDR2 SQIVND (reference sequence). The V segment lost 7 bases and the J segment 5 bases; nucleotides outside the gene matches: 10. CDR3 length: 14 residues. The CDR3 DNA follows: TGTGCCAGTAACCAGGCAGGGGGCAACAACGAGCAGTACTTC. Translated, it gives CASNQAGGNNEQYF.

The chain joins TRBV5-6 to TRBJ2-2; D possibly corresponds to TRBD2 (5 bases). Trimming removed 0 bases from V and 6 bases from J, with 6 bases in between. Germline V gene lookup returns CDR1 SGHDT and CDR2 YYEEEE. The length of the CDR3 is 13 residues. The CDR3 sequence is CASSLGGPGELFF. The DNA of the CDR3 is TGTGCCAGCAGCTTGGGAGGGCCCGGGGAGCTGTTTTTT.

The chain employs TRBV10-2 and TRBJ2-3, with D maybe TRBD1 (5 bases). Between the trimmed V and J ends, which lost 6 bases and 7 bases, there was a span of 17 bases. Germline-derived CDR1 and CDR2 are WSHSY and SAAADI. This CDR3 is 14 amino acids long. This CDR3 is CASSSRTRANTQYF. The CDR3 DNA reads as TGCGCCAGCAGCTCCCGGACACGAGCTAATACGCAGTATTTT.

This chain links TRBV7-8 with TRBJ1-1, with 8 positions matching TRBD1. Looked up from germline, CDR1 is SGHVS and CDR2 is FQNEAQ. The V segment lost 0 bases and the J segment 4 bases; nucleotides outside the gene matches: 10. This CDR3 has 17 amino acids. The DNA for the CDR3 is TGTGCCAGCAGCTTAGCTCTTCAACAGGGGGAGAGCACTGAAGCTTTCTTT. It specifies CASSLALQQGESTEAFF.

The J gene is TRBJ1-2, the V gene TRBV21-1; the table's D call of TRBD1 was not tested on the DNA. TRBV21-1 is described as a pseudogene. CDR3 size: 15 residues. The CDR3 reads CASSKIPDRGKGYTF. The CDR3 DNA reads TGTGCCAGCAGCAAAATCCCGGACAGGGGGAAGGGCTACACCTTC.

This chain connects TRBV30 to TRBJ2-1; D is unresolved. V lost 2 bases to trimming and J lost 0 bases, with 8 bases between them. This CDR3 contains 14 residues. Looked up from germline, CDR1 is GTSNPN and CDR2 is SVGIG (reference sequence). This chain's CDR3 is CAWSILSSYNEQFF. The CDR3 DNA reads TGTGCCTGGAGTATTCTAAGCTCCTACAATGAGCAGTTCTTC.

This sequence joins TRBV4-1 and TRBJ1-1; 7 bases align to TRBD1. From germline, CDR1 is MGHRA and CDR2 YSYEKL. The CDR3 contains 14 residues. J was trimmed by 10 bases and V by 3 bases; bases with no gene match: 11. For the CDR3, the DNA is TGCGCCAGCAGCCAGGGACAGTCCTTTTCTGGAGCTTTCTTT. This translates into CASSQGQSFSGAFF.

The chain employs TRBV4-1 and TRBJ2-7, with a tentative D call TRBD2 (5 bases). Between the trimmed V and J ends, which lost 2 bases and 3 bases, there was a span of 5 bases. CDR1 is MGHRA and CDR2 is YSYEKL in the germline V gene. The length of the CDR3 is 12 residues. This chain's CDR3 is CASSQRDYEQYF. In nucleotides, the CDR3 is TGCGCCAGCAGCCAACGGGACTACGAGCAGTACTTC.

V usage is TRBV25-1 and J usage is TRBJ1-2, with 9 positions matching TRBD1. J was trimmed by 4 bases and V by 4 bases; bases with no gene match: 7. From germline, CDR1 is MGHDK and CDR2 SYGVNS. The CDR3 loop spans 15 amino acids. CDR3 region: CASSASGTGPYGYTF. CDR3 in DNA: TGTGCCAGCAGTGCGTCCGGGACAGGGCCCTATGGCTACACCTTC.

The chain links TRBV5-1 to TRBJ2-1; tentative D call: TRBD1 (5 bases). V was shortened by 5 bases and J by 6 bases, with 18 bases between the two germline ends. The CDR3 is 15 amino acids. Germline CDR1 SGHRS, CDR2 YFSETQ. The CDR3 region has the DNA TGCGCCAGCAGAACGACGCCCAACACAGGCAATGAGCAGTTCTTC. Residues: CASRTTPNTGNEQFF.

The chain has TRBV6-1 and TRBJ1-1; no firm D call. V was cut by 2 bases and J by 5 bases, with 6 bases left in between. The CDR3 spans 12 residues. The V gene's germline CDR1 is MNHNS and CDR2 SASEGT. CDR3: CASSERVTEAFF. The CDR3 DNA is TGTGCCAGCAGTGAACGGGTGACTGAAGCTTTCTTT.

The chain uses TRBV4-1 and TRBJ2-7, with D unresolved. The CDR3 is made up of 14 amino acids. The germline CDR1 and CDR2 sequences are MGHRA and YSYEKL. V was trimmed by 0 bases and J by 2 bases, leaving 8 bases between them. The CDR3 region is CASSQDMGPYEQYF. The CDR3, as DNA: TGCGCCAGCAGCCAAGATATGGGCCCCTACGAGCAGTACTTC.

This chain connects TRBV6-6 to TRBJ1-1; D call uncertain. Germline V gives CDR1 MNHNY, CDR2 SVGAGI (reference sequence). This CDR3 has 12 amino acids. Trimming took off 0 bases at V and 7 bases at J, with 6 bases between the two ends. The CDR3 DNA sequence: TGTGCCAGCAGTTACTCGTACGGTGAAGCTTTCTTT. Residues: CASSYSYGEAFF.

As concerns this clone: At the DNA level, this CDR3 is encoded by other sequences in the same sample as well. The V call is TRBV5-1, the J call TRBJ1-4, with TRBD1 matching 7 bases. This CDR3 region has 14 residues. CDR1 is SGHRS, CDR2 YFSETQ, per germline. V lost 0 bases, J lost 4 bases, and 0 bases stayed unmatched. The DNA for the CDR3 is TGCGCCAGCAGCTTGGGACAGGGTAATGAAAAACTGTTTTTT. This sequence encodes CASSLGQGNEKLFF.